A single sample is the source of the 14 T cell receptor beta chains below, sequenced in a study of cytomegalovirus exposure and HLA in healthy donors. PCR used 60 Vbeta primers and 13 Jbeta primers. The method was immunoSEQ multiplex PCR; TCRdb's version includes in-frame clones alone and lacks a portion of them. The sample table sets out around 55,000 clones. Sequencing was done on a sample of PBMCs. These receptors were collected from a man aged 45-65 years in good health and CMV-seropositive.

In regard to this clone: A read error may produce the germline difference seen at one junction end. The sample has other DNA sequences that encode this CDR3 too. The chain uses TRBV6-1 and TRBJ1-6; D gene ambiguous. This CDR3 region has 15 residues. CDR1 and CDR2 from the germline V gene are MNHNS and SASEGT. Here the CDR3 DNA reads TGTGCCAGCAGTGAACCTAGTTCCTTGGGTTCACCCCTACACTTT. It codes for CASSEPSSLGSPLHF.

J is TRBJ2-3 and V is TRBV5-6; 9 bases match TRBD2. This CDR3 spans 16 amino acids. J gave up 4 bases and V 1 base, and 7 bases lay outside the gene matches. Germline values: CDR1 SGHDT, CDR2 YYEEEE. CDR3 region: CASSLLGSGSSDTQYF. CDR3 nucleotide sequence: TGTGCCAGCAGCTTGTTGGGTAGCGGGAGCTCAGATACGCAGTATTTT.

This chain connects TRBV30 to TRBJ1-5, with D possibly matching TRBD1 (5 bases). CDR1 is GTSNPN and CDR2 is SVGIG in the germline V gene (reference sequence). This CDR3 region has 14 residues. Trimming cost V 5 bases and J 4 bases, with 15 bases left between them. CDR3 nucleotides: TGTGCCTGGGGGAGGGGCGGCAGGAATCAGCCCCAGCATTTT. It translates to CAWGRGGRNQPQHF.

The chain's CDR3 is CASSEQGWREPQHF. In DNA form, the CDR3 reads TGTGCCAGCAGTGAACAGGGTTGGAGGGAGCCCCAGCATTTT. The gene calls are TRBV2 and TRBJ1-5; D perhaps matches TRBD1 (5 bases). Trimming removed 2 bases from V and 8 bases from J, with 13 bases in between. CDR1 SNHLY and CDR2 FYNNEI come from the germline V gene. This CDR3 region has 14 residues.

V usage is TRBV4-1 and J usage is TRBJ2-5; 7 nucleotides align to TRBD2. The CDR3 is 18 residues long. From germline, CDR1 is MGHRA and CDR2 YSYEKL. The J segment lost 1 base and the V segment lost 0 bases, leaving 11 bases of the junction unmatched. CDR3 DNA: TGCGCCAGCAGCCAAGATAGGAGGTTTAGCGGGCCCCAAGAGACCCAGTACTTC. Protein product: CASSQDRRFSGPQETQYF.

The chain has TRBV28 and TRBJ1-2; TRBD1 matches 8 bases. CDR1 and CDR2 from the germline V gene are MDHEN and SYDVKM. V gave up 3 bases and J gave up 8 bases; unmatched junction bases: 11. The CDR3 runs 15 residues. In DNA form, the CDR3 reads TGTGCCAGCAGTTTGGCAGGGGGCATGGCGGGGGGCTACACCTTC. Translated: CASSLAGGMAGGYTF.

The genes are TRBV28 and TRBJ2-1; D is uncertain. The V gene's germline CDR1 is MDHEN and CDR2 SYDVKM. V lost 4 bases, J lost 8 bases, and 6 bases lay in between. This CDR3 contains 11 residues. The CDR3 DNA sequence: TGTGCCAGCAGTTCGCTATATGAGCAGTTCTTC. Translated, it gives CASSSLYEQFF.

V and J are TRBV6-5 and TRBJ1-4; 7 bases are shared with TRBD1. In germline, CDR1 is MNHEY, CDR2 SVGAGI. CDR3 size: 13 residues. The J segment lost 5 bases and the V segment lost 4 bases, leaving 1 base of the junction unmatched. The DNA for the CDR3 is TGTGCCAGCAGTTTGGGACAGAATGAAAAACTGTTTTTT. This codes for CASSLGQNEKLFF.

This chain uses TRBV4-3 with TRBJ1-1; a possible D gene is TRBD1 (6 bases). This CDR3 has 16 residues. CDR1 is LGHNA, CDR2 YSLEER, per germline. Between the trimmed V and J ends, which lost 0 bases and 7 bases, there was a span of 18 bases. The CDR3 protein is CASSQDGMYRGGEAFF. CDR3 coding DNA: TGCGCCAGCAGCCAAGATGGGATGTATAGGGGGGGTGAAGCTTTCTTT.

As for this clone: The junction and the germline gene differ at one end; a read error may be behind it. V usage is TRBV7-7 and J usage is TRBJ1-1, with D hard to call. CDR1 and CDR2 (germline): SSHAT, FNYEAQ (reference sequence). The CDR3 covers 17 residues. CDR3 nucleotides: TGTGCTAGCAGCTCAAAAGAGGGATCACAGAACAACACTGAAGCTTTCTTT. It yields the protein CASSSKEGSQNNTEAFF.

The V gene is TRBV5-1, the J gene TRBJ1-2; no definite D call. CDR3 length equals 14 residues. Germline V lookup: CDR1 SGHRS, CDR2 YFSETQ. Trimming removed 2 bases at V and 4 bases at J, with 12 bases between. The CDR3 DNA reads TGCGCCAGCAGCTTTGGTGGAGTGCCCTATGGCTACACCTTC. Translating it yields CASSFGGVPYGYTF.

This chain links TRBV30 with TRBJ2-3; D not resolved. The CDR3 length is 11 residues. V dropped 2 bases and J dropped 4 bases, with 4 bases sitting between them. Germline CDR1 GTSNPN, CDR2 SVGIG (reference sequence). CDR3 in DNA: TGTGCCTGGAGTCCTTCAGATACGCAGTATTTT. It codes for CAWSPSDTQYF.

The rearrangement links TRBV18 to TRBJ2-3; D uncertain. Germline V gene lookup returns CDR1 KGHSH and CDR2 LQKENI. The CDR3 runs to 16 residues. The V gene lost 8 bases and the J gene lost 2 bases, with 20 bases spanning the gap. CDR3 in DNA: TGTGCCAGCGCATTAGGAAGCGTTCTAGTCACAGATACGCAGTATTTT. It is translated as CASALGSVLVTDTQYF.

The rearrangement joins TRBV6-5 to TRBJ2-2; 7 nucleotides line up with TRBD1. The ends lost 10 bases at V and 4 bases at J; junction bases unmatched: 3. The CDR3 loop spans 12 amino acids. Germline CDR1 MNHEY, CDR2 SVGAGI. The CDR3 reads CATRTGTGELFF. CDR3 DNA sequence: TGTGCCACCAGGACAGGCACCGGGGAGCTGTTTTTT.